These T cell receptor beta chains were read from a single sample in a study of control samples from healthy donors and cancer patients. Some clones are missing from TCRdb's copy, which holds only in-frame ones; the method was immunoSEQ multiplex PCR. The table shows under 40,000 clones, with about 83% occurring only once. Sequenced material: PBMCs. The source of these receptors is a woman aged 60-70 years with lung cancer. The CDR3 runs from the conserved cysteine through the conserved F or W. D genes are given only for firm matches. Expanded clones are given a class, and other clones once, few, many or no size at all.

clone size,J gene,V gene,D gene,CDR3 protein,CDR3 DNA
.,TRBJ1-5,TRBV12-3/TRBV12-4,.,CASSFGNQPQHF,TGTGCCAGCAGTTTCGGCAATCAGCCCCAGCATTTT
.,TRBJ2-3,TRBV4-2,.,CASSQAGGTDTQYF,TGTGCCAGCAGCCAAGCGGGGGGCACAGATACGCAGTATTTT
.,TRBJ2-3,TRBV5-4,.,CASSFYVGGPSTDTQYF,TGTGCCAGCAGCTTTTATGTCGGGGGTCCTAGCACAGATACGCAGTATTTT
.,TRBJ2-3,TRBV2,TRBD1,CASNRRQGADTQYF,TGTGCCAGCAATCGGAGACAGGGGGCCGATACGCAGTATTTT
.,TRBJ2-5,TRBV5-4,.,CAIGQSGETQYF,TGTGCCATTGGACAGTCAGGGGAGACCCAGTACTTC
.,TRBJ1-4,TRBV5-1,.,CASSLVPTNEKLFF,TGCGCCAGCAGCTTGGTCCCAACTAATGAAAAACTGTTTTTT
.,TRBJ1-1,TRBV6-4,.,CASSDRVTDSNTEAFF,TGTGCCAGCAGTGACCGAGTGACAGACTCTAACACTGAAGCTTTCTTT
.,TRBJ1-1,TRBV29-1,.,CSVEDYRYEAFF,TGCAGCGTTGAAGATTATAGGTATGAAGCTTTCTTT
once,TRBJ2-5,TRBV11-2,TRBD2,CASSRIGGETQYF,TGTGCCAGCAGCCGGATCGGGGGGGAGACCCAGTACTTC
.,TRBJ1-3,TRBV12-5,.,CASGLVSVAGNTIYF,TGTGCTAGTGGTTTGGTTTCGGTGGCTGGAAACACCATATATTTT
.,TRBJ1-2,TRBV3-1/TRBV3-2,.,CASLGAASGGYTF,TGTGCCAGCCTGGGGGCCGCTTCGGGAGGCTACACCTTC
once,TRBJ2-5,TRBV11-3,TRBD1,CASSLSGTAQETQYF,TGTGCCAGCAGCTTATCTGGGACAGCGCAAGAGACCCAGTACTTC
.,TRBJ1-5,TRBV11-2,.,CASSLQQGGQPQHF,TGTGCCAGCAGCTTACAACAGGGTGGACAGCCCCAGCATTTT
.,TRBJ1-1,TRBV7-2,.,CASSLQGYTEAFF,TGTGCCAGCAGCTTACAGGGGTACACTGAAGCTTTCTTT
.,TRBJ1-1,TRBV18,.,CASSPQVNTEAFF,TGTGCCAGCTCACCTCAGGTGAACACTGAAGCTTTCTTT
.,TRBJ2-2,TRBV7-6,TRBD2,CASSQPPGGDTGELFF,TGTGCCAGCAGTCAACCCCCTGGGGGGGACACCGGGGAGCTGTTTTTT
.,TRBJ2-3,TRBV7-2,.,CASSISTDTQYF,TGTGCCAGCAGCATTAGCACAGATACGCAGTATTTT
.,TRBJ2-3,TRBV19,.,CASSQGPSTDTQYF,TGTGCCAGTAGTCAAGGCCCCAGCACAGATACGCAGTATTTT
.,TRBJ2-1,TRBV15,.,CATSRGRNNEQFF,TGTGCCACCAGCCGGGGCCGGAACAATGAGCAGTTCTTC
.,TRBJ2-2,TRBV3-1/TRBV3-2,TRBD2,CASSQGLAGATGELFF,TGTGCCAGCAGCCAAGGGCTAGCGGGAGCCACCGGGGAGCTGTTTTTT
.,TRBJ1-4,TRBV7-9,.,CASSLATAATNEKLFF,TGTGCCAGCAGCTTAGCGACGGCAGCAACTAATGAAAAACTGTTTTTT
.,TRBJ1-1,TRBV6-5,.,CASSYSIIQNTEAFF,TGTGCCAGCAGTTACTCGATAATACAGAACACTGAAGCTTTCTTT
few,TRBJ2-2,TRBV14,.,CASSQDLGWAGPRELFF,TGTGCCAGCAGCCAAGATCTGGGGTGGGCAGGGCCCCGGGAGCTGTTTTTT
.,TRBJ1-3,TRBV21-1,.,CASSKITGRGNTIYF,TGTGCCAGCAGCAAAATCACAGGGCGCGGAAACACCATATATTTT
.,TRBJ1-4,TRBV10-3,TRBD1,CAISYRQGSDEKLFF,TGTGCCATCAGTTACCGACAGGGATCGGATGAAAAACTGTTTTTT
.,TRBJ2-1,TRBV9,.,CASSVGGAGPYYNEQFF,TGTGCCAGCAGCGTAGGTGGGGCGGGACCCTACTACAATGAGCAGTTCTTC
.,TRBJ1-5,TRBV5-1,.,CASRNTTWGPQHF,TGCGCCAGCAGGAATACTACTTGGGGGCCCCAGCATTTT
.,TRBJ2-5,TRBV24-1,.,CATSDTQETQYF,TGTGCCACCAGTGACACCCAAGAGACCCAGTACTTC
.,TRBJ2-3,TRBV2,TRBD2,CASSELPDGGTDTQYF,TGTGCCAGCAGTGAACTACCCGACGGGGGGACAGATACGCAGTATTTT
.,TRBJ1-2,TRBV15,.,CATSRDRNYGYTF,TGTGCCACCAGCAGAGATCGAAACTATGGCTACACCTTC
.,TRBJ1-2,TRBV5-6,.,CASSSPERSGNYGYTF,TGTGCCAGCAGCTCACCCGAAAGGTCGGGGAACTATGGCTACACCTTC
.,TRBJ2-3,TRBV11-3,TRBD2,CASSSGLAGVSTDTQYF,TGTGCCAGCAGCTCGGGACTAGCGGGGGTTTCCACAGATACGCAGTATTTT
.,TRBJ2-3,TRBV5-1,TRBD2,CATKQRGAFTDTQYF,TGCGCCACCAAGCAGCGGGGGGCCTTCACAGATACGCAGTATTTT
once,TRBJ1-3,TRBV3-1/TRBV3-2,.,CASSHTANSGNTIYF,TGTGCCAGCAGCCATACCGCCAACTCTGGAAACACCATATATTTT
.,TRBJ2-7,TRBV29-1,.,CSVGQFSYEQYF,TGCAGCGTTGGCCAGTTCTCCTACGAGCAGTACTTC
once,TRBJ1-5,TRBV18,.,CASSPGNQPQHF,TGTGCCAGCTCACCAGGGAATCAGCCCCAGCATTTT
.,TRBJ2-2,TRBV5-4,.,CASSSRVGDTGELFF,TGTGCCAGCAGCTCCCGGGTGGGAGACACCGGGGAGCTGTTTTTT
.,TRBJ2-5,TRBV20-1,.,CSASLTETQYF,TGCAGTGCTAGTCTGACGGAGACCCAGTACTTC
few,TRBJ1-1,TRBV19,TRBD1,CASSPPGGQMNTEAFF,TGTGCCAGTAGCCCCCCAGGGGGACAGATGAACACTGAAGCTTTCTTT
.,TRBJ1-3,TRBV15,.,CATSRLVTADSGNTIYF,TGTGCCACCAGCAGACTAGTGACTGCTGACTCTGGAAACACCATATATTTT
.,TRBJ2-7,TRBV7-8,.,CASSLSYLTYEQYF,TGTGCCAGCAGCTTAAGCTACCTAACCTACGAGCAGTACTTC
.,TRBJ2-5,TRBV30,TRBD2,CAWTGKQTSVETQYF,TGTGCCTGGACGGGAAAGCAGACTAGCGTAGAGACCCAGTACTTC
.,TRBJ2-3,TRBV7-2,.,CASSLGGPGDRFTDTQYF,TGTGCCAGCAGCTTAGGGGGGCCGGGAGACCGATTCACAGATACGCAGTATTTT
.,TRBJ1-2,TRBV3-1/TRBV3-2,.,CASSQDSAGGYGYTF,TGTGCCAGCAGCCAAGATTCAGCCGGGGGCTATGGCTACACCTTC
few,TRBJ2-5,TRBV7-9,TRBD2,CASSSSGGGYQETQYF,TGTGCCAGCAGCTCCTCTGGCGGGGGGTACCAAGAGACCCAGTACTTC
.,TRBJ1-1,TRBV3-1/TRBV3-2,.,CASSATVDTEAFF,TGTGCCAGCAGCGCGACAGTCGACACTGAAGCTTTCTTT
.,TRBJ2-5,TRBV7-7,.,CASSFDVAETQYF,TGTGCTAGCAGCTTTGACGTCGCGGAGACCCAGTACTTC
.,TRBJ1-1,TRBV29-1,.,CSVTRMNTEAFF,TGCAGCGTTACCCGGATGAACACTGAAGCTTTCTTT
.,TRBJ1-1,TRBV3-1/TRBV3-2,.,CASSQRGQNTEAFF,TGTGCCAGCAGCCAAAGGGGTCAGAACACTGAAGCTTTCTTT
few,TRBJ2-3,TRBV5-8,.,CASLLGPYTDTQYF,TGTGCCAGCCTGCTGGGACCCTACACAGATACGCAGTATTTT
.,TRBJ2-1,TRBV12-3/TRBV12-4,.,CASSSYREIEQFF,TGTGCCAGCAGTTCCTACAGGGAAATTGAGCAGTTCTTC
few,TRBJ1-6,TRBV20-1,.,CSASSGGDNSPLHF,TGCAGTGCTAGTTCGGGGGGTGATAATTCACCCCTCCACTTT
.,TRBJ2-6,TRBV12-5,.,CASGLSRSSGANVLTF,TGTGCTAGTGGTTTGTCGCGAAGCTCTGGGGCCAACGTCCTGACTTTC
.,TRBJ2-7,TRBV5-1,TRBD2,CASSYSSGRAGYEQYF,TGCGCCAGCAGTTACTCTAGCGGGAGGGCCGGCTACGAGCAGTACTTC